A single sample gave rise to the 6 T cell receptor beta chains below, sequenced in a study of blood T cells in healthy people across ages. The second PCR ran roughly 7 to 11 cycles with a sample-barcoded 5' primer and J-beta primers. TCRdb fed the 5' RACE reads into MiXCR, producing one record per CDR3 protein. The table includes some 900,000 distinct CDR3 sequences, 40% to 60% detected once. Sequenced input: blood. The receptors stem from a man aged 25 to 45 in good health.

The chain has TRBV7-9 and TRBJ1-2; D unclear. V lost 0 bases and J 8 bases, leaving 10 bases between the germline ends. Germline V lookup: CDR1 SEHNR, CDR2 FQNEAQ (reference sequence). There are 13 residues in the CDR3. CDR3 region: CASSLANERGYTF. The CDR3 nucleotides are TGTGCCAGCAGCTTAGCTAACGAGCGGGGCTACACCTTC.

The chain combines TRBV9 with TRBJ2-3; no clear D gene. Germline loops: CDR1 SGDLS, CDR2 YYNGEE. The CDR3 has 15 residues. Trimming pared 3 bases from V and 2 bases from J, leaving 13 bases between. The CDR3 nucleotides are TGTGCCAGCAGCGCGGACGGAAGTTCCACAGATACGCAGTATTTT. The encoded protein is CASSADGSSTDTQYF. The full variable domain, its missing parts supplied by reference TRBV9 and TRBJ2-3, is DSGVTQTPKHLITATGQRVTLRCSPRSGDLSVYWYQQSLDQGLQFLIQYYNGEERAKGNILERFSAQQFPDLHSELNLSSLELGDSALYFCASSADGSSTDTQYFGPGTRLTVL.

The genes are TRBV20-1 and TRBJ2-1, with D perhaps matching TRBD1 or TRBD2 (5 bases each). From germline, CDR1 is DFQATT and CDR2 SNEGSKA (reference sequence). V lost 8 bases, J lost 0 bases, and 14 bases lay in between. This CDR3 is built from 14 residues. The CDR3 nucleotides read TGCAGTCCCACCCGGGGACCCTCCTACAATGAGCAGTTCTTC. Translating gives CSPTRGPSYNEQFF.

The chain employs TRBV5-1 and TRBJ2-7, with TRBD1 identical over 7 bases. Germline CDR1 is SGHRS and CDR2 is YFSETQ. The CDR3 is 16 residues long. V lost 3 bases, J lost 7 bases, and 16 bases stayed unmatched. CDR3 sequence (DNA): TGCGCCAGCAGCTCGGGACAGACCGGCTCCTACAATGAGCAGTACTTC. This encodes CASSSGQTGSYNEQYF. Full variable domain (outside the CDR3, taken from reference TRBV5-1 and TRBJ2-7): KAGVTQTPRYLIKTRGQQVTLSCSPISGHRSVSWYQQTPGQGLQFLFEYFSETQRNKGNFPGRFSGRQFSNSRSEMNVSTLELGDSALYLCASSSGQTGSYNEQYFGPGTRLTVT.

This clonotype was seen a few times. This chain uses TRBV24-1 with TRBJ2-1; D unresolved. There are 15 residues in the CDR3. Germline assignment: CDR1 KGHDR and CDR2 SFDVKD. Trimming left V 0 bases short and J 3 bases short, with 8 bases between. Here the CDR3 DNA reads TGTGCCACCAGTGATTTGGCCAGTTTCTACAATGAGCAGTTCTTC. Translating gives CATSDLASFYNEQFF.

This clonotype was seen more than once but under ten times. V usage is TRBV28 and J usage is TRBJ2-7; D is possibly TRBD2 (5 bases). Germline V gene lookup returns CDR1 MDHEN and CDR2 SYDVKM. V was trimmed by 3 bases and J by 2 bases, leaving 14 bases between them. This CDR3 has 15 residues. CDR3 DNA: TGTGCCAGCAGTTTGGGCGATAGGACTGCCTACGAGCAGTACTTC. Its translation: CASSLGDRTAYEQYF.